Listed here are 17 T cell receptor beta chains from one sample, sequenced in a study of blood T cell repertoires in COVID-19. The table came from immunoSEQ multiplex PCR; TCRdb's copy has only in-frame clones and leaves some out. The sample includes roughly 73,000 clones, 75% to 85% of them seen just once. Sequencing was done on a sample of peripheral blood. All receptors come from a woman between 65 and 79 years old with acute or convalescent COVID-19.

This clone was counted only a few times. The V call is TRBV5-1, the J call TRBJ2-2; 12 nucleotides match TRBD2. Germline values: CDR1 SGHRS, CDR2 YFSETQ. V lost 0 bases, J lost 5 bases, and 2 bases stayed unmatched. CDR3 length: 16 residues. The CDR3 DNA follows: TGCGCCAGCAGCTTGGGACTAGCGGGAGAAACCGGGGAGCTGTTTTTT. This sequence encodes CASSLGLAGETGELFF.

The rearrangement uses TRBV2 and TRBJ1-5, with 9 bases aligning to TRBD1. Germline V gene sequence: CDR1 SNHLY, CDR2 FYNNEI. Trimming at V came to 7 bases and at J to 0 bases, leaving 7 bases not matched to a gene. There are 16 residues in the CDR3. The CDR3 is CASTRTGEFSNQPQHF. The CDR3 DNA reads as TGTGCCAGCACCAGGACAGGGGAGTTTAGCAATCAGCCCCAGCATTTT.

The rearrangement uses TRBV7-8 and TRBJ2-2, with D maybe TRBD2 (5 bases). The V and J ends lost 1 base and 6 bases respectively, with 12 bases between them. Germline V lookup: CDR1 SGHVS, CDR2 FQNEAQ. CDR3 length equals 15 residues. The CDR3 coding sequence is TGTGCCAGCAGCTTAGGAGCGGTTCGACCCGGGGAGCTGTTTTTT. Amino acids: CASSLGAVRPGELFF.

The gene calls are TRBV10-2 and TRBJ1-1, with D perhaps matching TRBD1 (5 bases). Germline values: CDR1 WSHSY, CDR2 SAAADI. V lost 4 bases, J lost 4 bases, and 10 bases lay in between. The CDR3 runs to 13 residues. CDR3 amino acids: CASSGDYSTEAFF. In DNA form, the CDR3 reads TGCGCCAGCAGTGGGGACTACAGCACTGAAGCTTTCTTT.

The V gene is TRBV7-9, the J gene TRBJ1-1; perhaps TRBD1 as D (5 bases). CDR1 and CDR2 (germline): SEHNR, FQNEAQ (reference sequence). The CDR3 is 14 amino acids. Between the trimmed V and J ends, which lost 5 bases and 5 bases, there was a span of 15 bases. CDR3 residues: CASSPWGGGTEAFF. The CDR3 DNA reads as TGTGCCAGCAGCCCCTGGGGGGGAGGAACTGAAGCTTTCTTT.

This CDR3 reads CASSLTGDYGYTF. CDR3 sequence (DNA): TGCGCCAGCAGCTTAACAGGGGACTATGGCTACACCTTC. This chain uses TRBV5-1 with TRBJ1-2, with 7 bases that match TRBD1. Germline CDR1 and CDR2: SGHRS and YFSETQ. This CDR3 has 13 amino acids. The V gene end was trimmed by 2 bases and the J gene end by 3 bases; junction bases not matched to a gene: 1.

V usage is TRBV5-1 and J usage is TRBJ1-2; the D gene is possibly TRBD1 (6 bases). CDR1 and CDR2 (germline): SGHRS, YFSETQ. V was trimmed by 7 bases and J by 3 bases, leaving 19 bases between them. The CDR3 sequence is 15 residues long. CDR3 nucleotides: TGCGCCAGCGCGACGGGGCAGGGGTGGGACTATGGCTACACCTTC. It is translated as CASATGQGWDYGYTF.

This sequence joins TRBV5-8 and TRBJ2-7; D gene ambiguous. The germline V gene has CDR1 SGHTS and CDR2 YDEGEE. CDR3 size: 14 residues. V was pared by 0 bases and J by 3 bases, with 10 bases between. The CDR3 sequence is CASSLAGQYYEQYF. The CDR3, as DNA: TGTGCCAGCAGCTTGGCTGGTCAGTACTACGAGCAGTACTTC.

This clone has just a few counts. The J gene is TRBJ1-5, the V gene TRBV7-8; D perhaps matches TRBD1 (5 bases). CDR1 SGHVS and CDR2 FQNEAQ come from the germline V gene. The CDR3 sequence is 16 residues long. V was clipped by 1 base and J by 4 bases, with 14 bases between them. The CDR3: CASSLEAGTANQPQHF. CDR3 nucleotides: TGTGCCAGCAGCTTAGAGGCGGGGACGGCGAATCAGCCCCAGCATTTT. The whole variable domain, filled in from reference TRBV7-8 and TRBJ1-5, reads GAGVSQSPRYKVAKRGQDVALRCDPISGHVSLFWYQQALGQGPEFLTYFQNEAQLDKSGLPSDRFFAERPEGSVSTLKIQRTQQEDSAVYLCASSLEAGTANQPQHFGDGTRLSIL.

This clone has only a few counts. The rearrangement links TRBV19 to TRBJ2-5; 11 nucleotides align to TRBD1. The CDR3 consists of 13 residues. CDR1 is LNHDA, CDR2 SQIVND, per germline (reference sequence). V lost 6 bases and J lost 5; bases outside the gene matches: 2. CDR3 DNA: TGTGCCAGTAGGGGGGACAGGGGGGAGACCCAGTACTTC. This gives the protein CASRGDRGETQYF.

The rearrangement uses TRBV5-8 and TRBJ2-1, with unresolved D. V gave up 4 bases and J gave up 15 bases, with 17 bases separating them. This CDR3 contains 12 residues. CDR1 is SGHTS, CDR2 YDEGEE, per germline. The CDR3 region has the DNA TGTGCCAGCAGCCTTGTAACTCCTGGGCGGTTCTTC. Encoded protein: CASSLVTPGRFF.

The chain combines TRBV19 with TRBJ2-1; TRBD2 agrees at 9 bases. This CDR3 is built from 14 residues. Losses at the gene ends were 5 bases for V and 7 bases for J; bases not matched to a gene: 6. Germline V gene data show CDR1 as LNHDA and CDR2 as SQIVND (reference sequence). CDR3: CASSPRREGNEQFF. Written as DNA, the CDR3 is TGTGCCAGTAGTCCCCGGCGGGAGGGTAATGAGCAGTTCTTC.

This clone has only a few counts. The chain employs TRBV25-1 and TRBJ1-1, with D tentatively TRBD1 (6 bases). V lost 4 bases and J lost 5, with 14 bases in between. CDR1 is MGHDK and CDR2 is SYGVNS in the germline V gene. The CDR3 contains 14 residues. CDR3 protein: CASSVTGFGTEAFF. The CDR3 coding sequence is TGTGCCAGCAGTGTTACAGGGTTTGGGACTGAAGCTTTCTTT.

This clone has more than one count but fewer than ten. The CDR3 DNA is TGTGCCAGCAGTTTACAAGACAGAAACTATGGCTACACCTTC. It is translated as CASSLQDRNYGYTF. This chain connects TRBV28 to TRBJ1-2, with D maybe TRBD1 (5 bases). Germline CDR1 and CDR2: MDHEN and SYDVKM. This CDR3 spans 14 amino acids. Trimming stripped 2 bases from V and 2 bases from J, with 9 bases between.

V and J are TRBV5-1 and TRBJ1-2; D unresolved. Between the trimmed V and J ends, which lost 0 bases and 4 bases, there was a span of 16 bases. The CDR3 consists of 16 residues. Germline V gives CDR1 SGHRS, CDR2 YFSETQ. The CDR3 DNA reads TGCGCCAGCAGCTTGGGCCGATTGGGCCCGACCTATGGCTACACCTTC. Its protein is CASSLGRLGPTYGYTF. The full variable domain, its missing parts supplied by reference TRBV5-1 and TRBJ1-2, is KAGVTQTPRYLIKTRGQQVTLSCSPISGHRSVSWYQQTPGQGLQFLFEYFSETQRNKGNFPGRFSGRQFSNSRSEMNVSTLELGDSALYLCASSLGRLGPTYGYTFGSGTRLTVV.

CDR3 DNA: TGTGCCAGTAGATGGGGACAGCAAATGAACACTGAAGCTTTCTTT. Its translation is CASRWGQQMNTEAFF. The chain combines TRBV19 with TRBJ1-1, with TRBD1 matching over 7 bases. CDR1 is LNHDA, CDR2 SQIVND, per germline (reference sequence). The CDR3 has 15 amino acids. Trimming cost V 6 bases and J 0 bases; bases outside gene matches: 7.

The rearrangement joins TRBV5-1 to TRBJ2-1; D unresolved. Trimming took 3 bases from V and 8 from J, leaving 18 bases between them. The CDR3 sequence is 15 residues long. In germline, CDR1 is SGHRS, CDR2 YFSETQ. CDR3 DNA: TGCGCCAGCAGCTCCTACCAGACCCCCGGGTATGAGCAGTTCTTC. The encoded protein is CASSSYQTPGYEQFF.